These 23 T cell receptor beta chains were sequenced from one sample in a study of blood T cell repertoires in COVID-19. Assay used: immunoSEQ multiplex PCR; TCRdb lists only in-frame clones, some missing. The sample has about 280,000 clones; around 86% are singletons. Sequencing input: peripheral blood. The receptors shown here come from a woman aged 25 to 45 who had recovered from COVID-19.

The V and J genes are TRBV6-1 and TRBJ2-1, with 7 bases matching TRBD2. This CDR3 contains 15 residues. J was trimmed by 4 bases and V by 6 bases; bases with no gene match: 9. Per the germline V gene, CDR1 is MNHNS and CDR2 is SASEGT. As DNA, the CDR3 is TGTGCCAGCAGCTTTATAGCGGGCGGATACAATGAGCAGTTCTTC. Amino acids: CASSFIAGGYNEQFF.

This clone has only one observation. The genes are TRBV7-9 and TRBJ1-1, with TRBD1 matching 9 bases. The CDR3 covers 13 residues. With V trimmed by 5 bases and J by 13 bases, 11 bases remained unmatched. Germline CDR1 reads SEHNR; CDR2 reads FQNEAQ (reference sequence). The CDR3 here is CASSPGTGRGGFF. DNA for the CDR3: TGTGCCAGCAGCCCTGGGACAGGGCGAGGGGGTTTCTTT. Drawing the rest from reference TRBV7-9 and TRBJ1-1, the complete variable domain is DTGVSQNPRHKITKRGQNVTFRCDPISEHNRLYWYRQTLGQGPEFLTYFQNEAQLEKSRLLSDRFSAERPKGSFSTLEIQRTEQGDSAMYLCASSPGTGRGGFFGQGTRLTVV.

The V and J genes are TRBV28 and TRBJ2-2; TRBD1 matches at 12 bases. Per the germline V gene, CDR1 is MDHEN and CDR2 is SYDVKM. The CDR3 loop spans 16 amino acids. The V segment lost 5 bases and the J segment 4 bases; nucleotides outside the gene matches: 5. Here the CDR3 DNA reads TGTGCCAGCAGTCTGGGGACAGGGGGCGGCACCGGGGAGCTGTTTTTT. Translating it yields CASSLGTGGGTGELFF.

The rearrangement uses TRBV4-1 and TRBJ1-6, with 9 bases aligning to TRBD1. V shed 3 bases and J 10 bases; nucleotides not matched to a gene: 1. This CDR3 comprises 13 residues. Germline V CDR1 and CDR2: MGHRA, YSYEKL. In nucleotides, the CDR3 is TGCGCCAGCAGCCAGGGACAGGGCTCACCCCTCCACTTT. Amino acids: CASSQGQGSPLHF.

The chain is built from TRBV5-1 and TRBJ2-3; 10 bases are shared with TRBD2. After removal of 4 bases from V and 4 bases from J, the junction contained 6 bases not matched to a gene. The germline V gene has CDR1 SGHRS and CDR2 YFSETQ. The CDR3 is made up of 15 amino acids. CDR3: CASSLELAGADTQYF. Here the CDR3 DNA reads TGCGCCAGCAGCCTGGAGCTAGCGGGAGCAGATACGCAGTATTTT.

This chain uses TRBV5-1 with TRBJ2-2; D not resolved. Per germline, CDR1 SGHRS and CDR2 YFSETQ. The CDR3 totals 11 residues. Trimming removed 0 bases from V and 8 bases from J, with 2 bases in between. Written as DNA, the CDR3 is TGCGCCAGCAGCTTGGCAGGGGAGCTGTTTTTT. This codes for CASSLAGELFF.

This chain links TRBV4-1 with TRBJ1-2; a possible D gene is TRBD1 (6 bases). CDR1 is MGHRA and CDR2 is YSYEKL in the germline V gene. The germline V and J ends were trimmed by 5 bases and 4 bases, with 14 bases remaining between them. The CDR3 has 14 amino acids. Written as DNA, the CDR3 is TGCGCCAGCAGCGAAACAGGGAATCCCTATGGCTACACCTTC. Translated: CASSETGNPYGYTF.

CDR3 in DNA: TGCGCCAGCAGCCAAGGAACTAGCGGGGTTTACGAGCAGTACTTC. Its protein product is CASSQGTSGVYEQYF. This rearrangement joins TRBV4-3 to TRBJ2-7; the match to TRBD2 covers 10 bases. The CDR3 has 15 residues. Germline assignment: CDR1 LGHNA and CDR2 YSLEER. V lost 1 base and J lost 4; bases outside the gene matches: 4.

In this sample, this clone turned up once. The rearrangement joins TRBV3-1 (or the pseudogene TRBV3-2) to TRBJ2-7; D unresolved. Looked up from germline, CDR1 is LGHDT and CDR2 is YNNKEL (reference sequence). The V end lost 0 bases, the J end lost 4 bases, and 10 bases lay between the germline ends. The CDR3 covers 14 residues. The chain's CDR3 is CASSQEGGGYEQYF. The DNA for the CDR3 is TGTGCCAGCAGCCAAGAAGGTGGCGGATACGAGCAGTACTTC.

V and J are TRBV2 and TRBJ2-5, with D possibly matching TRBD1 (6 bases). The CDR3 consists of 14 residues. Germline V CDR1 and CDR2: SNHLY, FYNNEI. Between the trimmed V and J ends, which lost 8 bases and 4 bases, there was a span of 17 bases. CDR3 amino acids: CASLEATGTETQYF. DNA for the CDR3: TGTGCCAGCCTTGAGGCAACAGGGACAGAGACCCAGTACTTC. The full variable domain, completed using reference TRBV2 and TRBJ2-5, is EPEVTQTPSHQVTQMGQEVILRCVPISNHLYFYWYRQILGQKVEFLVSFYNNEISEKSEIFDDQFSVERPDGSNFTLKIRSTKLEDSAMYFCASLEATGTETQYFGPGTRLLVL.

The rearrangement links TRBV10-2 to TRBJ2-5; 7 positions match TRBD2. Germline CDR1 WSHSY, CDR2 SAAADI. The CDR3 is 13 amino acids. With V trimmed by 7 bases and J by 5 bases, 7 bases remained unmatched. The CDR3 sequence: CASKSEGGETQYF. The CDR3 DNA is TGCGCCAGCAAGTCAGAGGGAGGGGAGACCCAGTACTTC.

The chain is built from TRBV19 and TRBJ1-1, with D possibly being TRBD1 (6 bases). V lost 6 bases and J lost 13, with 18 bases in between. The CDR3 totals 12 residues. The germline gives CDR1 LNHDA, CDR2 SQIVND (reference sequence). CDR3 protein: CASRTQGDPIFF. CDR3 DNA sequence: TGTGCCAGTAGAACACAGGGTGATCCAATTTTCTTT.

The chain links TRBV29-1 to TRBJ1-2; maybe TRBD1 (5 bases). CDR3 length: 15 amino acids. Germline CDR1 reads SQVTM; CDR2 reads ANQGSEA. The V and J ends lost 4 bases and 1 base respectively, with 16 bases between them. CDR3: CSVGSLGGLNYGYTF. The CDR3 nucleotides are TGCAGCGTTGGTAGCTTGGGGGGTCTTAACTATGGCTACACCTTC.

This clone was observed a single time. CDR3 loop: CASSLARADRGSEAFF. CDR3 DNA: TGTGCCAGCAGCTTAGCGAGGGCAGATCGGGGTTCTGAAGCTTTCTTT. The V call is TRBV7-2, the J call TRBJ1-1, with unresolved D. There are 16 residues in the CDR3. Germline CDR1 and CDR2: SGHTA and FQGNSA. With 0 bases removed from V and 6 bases from J, the gap between germline ends came to 17 bases.

CDR3 DNA sequence: TGTGCCAGCAGCGATGGGACAAATCTGCATTTT. As protein: CASSDGTNLHF. The genes are TRBV6-5 and TRBJ1-5; TRBD1 is a possible D gene (6 bases). CDR3 length: 11 amino acids. CDR1 is MNHEY, CDR2 SVGAGI, per germline. The germline V and J ends were trimmed by 6 bases and 15 bases, with 15 bases remaining between them.

The chain links TRBV10-3 to TRBJ2-5; TRBD1 might be the D (6 bases). CDR1 and CDR2 from the germline V gene are ENHRY and SYGVKD. V was pared by 6 bases and J by 3 bases, with 14 bases between. The CDR3 consists of 14 residues. The CDR3 DNA follows: TGTGCCATCAGCAAAGGGACAACCGAAGAGACCCAGTACTTC. It translates to CAISKGTTEETQYF.

V is TRBV24-1 and J is TRBJ2-1; D possibly corresponds to TRBD2 (5 bases). This CDR3 comprises 13 residues. Germline V lookup: CDR1 KGHDR, CDR2 SFDVKD. V gave up 3 bases and J gave up 12 bases, with 14 bases separating them. For the CDR3, the DNA is TGTGCCACCAGTGATGATACTAGAGGATGGCAGTTCTTC. Translation: CATSDDTRGWQFF.

The chain couples TRBV2 to TRBJ2-5, with 10 bases aligning to TRBD1. The V gene end was trimmed by 9 bases and the J gene end by 5 bases; junction bases not matched to a gene: 9. Germline V gene sequence: CDR1 SNHLY, CDR2 FYNNEI. CDR3 size: 14 residues. CDR3 sequence (DNA): TGTGCCAGTTACCGGGACAGGGGAGGGGAGACCCAGTACTTC. It yields the protein CASYRDRGGETQYF.

This chain joins TRBV12-3 or TRBV12-4 and TRBJ2-2; D unclear. This CDR3 has 12 amino acids. V was cut by 7 bases and J by 2 bases, with 5 bases left in between. The CDR3 DNA follows: TGTGCCAGCATCCCAAACACCGGGGAGCTGTTTTTT. This sequence encodes CASIPNTGELFF.

This chain uses TRBV19 with TRBJ1-5; perhaps TRBD1 as D (5 bases). Trimming stripped 7 bases from V and 2 bases from J, with 15 bases between. The CDR3 extends over 15 amino acids. The germline CDR1 and CDR2 sequences are LNHDA and SQIVND (reference sequence). The CDR3 loop is CASTNAGRGNQPQHF. The CDR3 nucleotides are TGTGCCAGTACCAACGCAGGGAGGGGCAATCAGCCCCAGCATTTT. The variable domain in full, completed from reference TRBV19 and TRBJ1-5, reads DGGITQSPKYLFRKEGQNVTLSCEQNLNHDAMYWYRQDPGQGLRLIYYSQIVNDFQKGDIAEGYSVSREKKESFPLTVTSAQKNPTAFYLCASTNAGRGNQPQHFGDGTRLSIL.

The chain recombines TRBV5-6 with TRBJ2-1; 7 nucleotides match TRBD1. Germline V gives CDR1 SGHDT, CDR2 YYEEEE. This CDR3 contains 18 residues. The V segment lost 4 bases and the J segment 4 bases; nucleotides outside the gene matches: 17. CDR3 sequence reads: CASSLSDREPLWYNEQFF. CDR3 nucleotide sequence: TGTGCCAGCAGCCTTTCCGACAGGGAGCCTTTGTGGTACAATGAGCAGTTCTTC. Using reference TRBV5-6 and TRBJ2-1 for the parts outside the CDR3, the full variable domain is DAGVTQSPTHLIKTRGQQVTLRCSPKSGHDTVSWYQQALGQGPQFIFQYYEEEERQRGNFPDRFSGHQFPNYSSELNVNALLLGDSALYLCASSLSDREPLWYNEQFFGPGTRLTVL.

This sequence joins TRBV21-1 and TRBJ1-4. TRBV21-1 is annotated as a pseudogene. The CDR3 is 12 residues long. Here the CDR3 reads CASSNRDLKLFF. CDR3 in DNA: TGTGCCAGCAGCAACCGGGACTTAAAACTGTTTTTT.

The rearrangement links TRBV7-3 to TRBJ2-1; unclear D gene. Germline V gene lookup returns CDR1 SGHTA and CDR2 FQGTGA. V lost 1 base and J 7 bases, leaving 8 bases between the germline ends. The CDR3 loop spans 13 amino acids. CDR3 residues: CASSLIYGNEQFF. The CDR3 bases are TGTGCCAGCAGCTTAATCTACGGGAATGAGCAGTTCTTC.